These 26 T cell receptor beta chains share one sample of origin, sequenced in a study of CD8 T cells in Susac syndrome. RNA was extracted with the RNeasy kit, and a quantity of 0.5 to 1 ug was reverse transcribed using random hexamers. TCRdb analysed the immunoSEQ multiplex PCR reads with MiXCR anew, one entry per CDR3 protein. Among some 300,000 distinct CDR3 sequences, approximately 81% were seen once, and the ten largest hold about 0.11%. The sample taken for sequencing was CD8+ T cells from PBMCs. Receptors were obtained from a human donor with multiple sclerosis.

This clonotype has only one observation. V and J are TRBV12-3 or TRBV12-4 and TRBJ1-2, with a weak D call TRBD1 (5 bases). V was clipped by 7 bases and J by 4 bases, with 16 bases between them. This CDR3 has 14 residues. DNA of the CDR3: TGTGCCAGCACCGCCGTGGGGGTCGGCTATGGCTACACCTTC. This sequence encodes CASTAVGVGYGYTF.

The CDR3 region has the DNA TGCAGTGCTGGCGGCAGGCTGGGCTATGGCTACACCTTC. Its translation is CSAGGRLGYGYTF. This sequence joins TRBV20-1 and TRBJ1-2; the D is unclear. Trimming removed 5 bases at V and 4 bases at J, with 14 bases between. The germline V gene encodes CDR1 DFQATT and CDR2 SNEGSKA (reference sequence). CDR3 size: 13 residues.

V is TRBV4-2 and J is TRBJ2-7, with 7 bases aligning to TRBD2. This CDR3 has 15 amino acids. The V gene end was trimmed by 0 bases and the J gene end by 5 bases; junction bases not matched to a gene: 7. Looked up from germline, CDR1 is LGHNA and CDR2 is YNFKEQ. The CDR3 DNA is TGTGCCAGCAGCCAAGATAACGGGGAGGGCCACGAGCAGTACTTC. Protein: CASSQDNGEGHEQYF.

This chain connects TRBV27 to TRBJ1-2, with D tentatively TRBD1 (6 bases). V dropped 2 bases and J dropped 4 bases, with 17 bases sitting between them. The CDR3 runs 16 residues. The germline V gene encodes CDR1 MNHEY and CDR2 SMNVEV (reference sequence). In nucleotides, the CDR3 is TGTGCCAGCAGTTTAATCCCCGCACAGGGCGGCTATGGCTACACCTTC. Translated, it gives CASSLIPAQGGYGYTF.

The table lists this clonotype with a count of one. The rearrangement uses TRBV7-9 and TRBJ1-5, with no clear D. Between the trimmed V and J ends, which lost 5 bases and 1 base, there was a span of 15 bases. The CDR3 runs 16 residues. Germline V gene lookup returns CDR1 SEHNR and CDR2 FQNEAQ (reference sequence). The CDR3 sequence: CASSQAPGGSNQPQHF. The CDR3 region has the DNA TGTGCCAGCAGCCAAGCCCCCGGAGGGAGCAATCAGCCCCAGCATTTT.

The chain has TRBV7-8 and TRBJ1-2; 7 bases match TRBD1. This CDR3 region has 15 residues. Germline CDR1 SGHVS, CDR2 FQNEAQ. The trim removed 1 base at V and 8 bases at J, leaving 10 bases unmatched. The CDR3 loop reads CASSLGFRDRIGYTF. DNA for the CDR3: TGTGCCAGCAGCTTAGGTTTCCGGGACAGAATAGGCTACACCTTC.

This clonotype was observed a single time. The chain uses TRBV9 and TRBJ1-6; 9 nucleotides line up with TRBD1. The CDR3 covers 17 residues. V lost 0 bases, J lost 12 bases, and 13 bases stayed unmatched. Looked up from germline, CDR1 is SGDLS and CDR2 is YYNGEE. The CDR3 here is CASSVAPLETGGQPLHF. Written as DNA, the CDR3 is TGTGCCAGCAGCGTAGCCCCCTTAGAGACAGGGGGTCAACCCCTCCACTTT.

The gene calls are TRBV12-3 or TRBV12-4 and TRBJ2-7, with a possible D match to TRBD1 (6 bases). Trimming cost V 6 bases and J 5 bases, with 14 bases left between them. The CDR3 covers 13 residues. CDR3 residues: CASSPPGAHEQYF. The CDR3 nucleotides read TGTGCCAGCAGCCCCCCAGGGGCCCACGAGCAGTACTTC.

The chain is built from TRBV7-8 and TRBJ2-7; D call uncertain. V was pared by 6 bases and J by 5 bases, with 11 bases between. The CDR3 is 12 residues long. Germline V gene sequence: CDR1 SGHVS, CDR2 FQNEAQ. CDR3 coding DNA: TGTGCCAGCAGTCATAGACGGGACGAGCAGTACTTC. This sequence encodes CASSHRRDEQYF.

The chain joins TRBV13 to TRBJ2-3, with D unresolved. Germline V CDR1 and CDR2: PRHDT, FYEKMQ (reference sequence). The CDR3 is 16 residues long. Trimming took off 1 base at V and 3 bases at J, with 14 bases between the two ends. The CDR3 loop is CASSLAVGGSTDTQYF. The CDR3 coding sequence is TGTGCCAGCAGCTTAGCTGTTGGCGGTTCAACAGATACGCAGTATTTT. The whole variable domain, remainder taken from reference TRBV13 and TRBJ2-3, is AAGVIQSPRHLIKEKRETATLKCYPIPRHDTVYWYQQGPGQDPQFLISFYEKMQSDKGSIPDRFSAQQFSDYHSELNMSSLELGDSALYFCASSLAVGGSTDTQYFGPGTRLTVL.

For the CDR3, the DNA is TGCGCCAGCAGCCAAGGTCAGGGTAGCTATGGCTACACCTTC. Protein: CASSQGQGSYGYTF. The chain has TRBV4-1 and TRBJ1-2; D may be TRBD1 (5 bases). From germline, CDR1 is MGHRA and CDR2 YSYEKL. The CDR3 covers 14 residues. V was shortened by 1 base and J by 4 bases, with 10 bases between the two germline ends.

The genes are TRBV9 and TRBJ1-3; no reliable D call. Germline assignment: CDR1 SGDLS and CDR2 YYNGEE. The germline V and J ends were trimmed by 4 bases and 0 bases, with 11 bases remaining between them. CDR3 length: 15 amino acids. CDR3 bases: TGTGCCAGCAGCCCGGGGTCCAGCTCTGGAAACACCATATATTTT. It codes for CASSPGSSSGNTIYF.

The J gene is TRBJ1-3, the V gene TRBV29-1, with a weak D call TRBD1 (6 bases). The CDR3 is 16 residues long. The V and J ends lost 0 bases and 5 bases respectively, with 17 bases between them. Germline lookup yields CDR1 SQVTM and CDR2 ANQGSEA. CDR3 coding DNA: TGCAGCGTTGAAGATATTAGGGACAAGTCTAGAAACACCATATATTTT. Its protein is CSVEDIRDKSRNTIYF.

The V and J genes are TRBV28 and TRBJ2-2, with D possibly being TRBD1 or TRBD2 (5 bases each). CDR3 length: 13 amino acids. From germline, CDR1 is MDHEN and CDR2 SYDVKM. The V gene lost 5 bases and the J gene lost 7 bases, with 11 bases spanning the gap. In DNA form, the CDR3 reads TGTGCCAGCAGTCGGGACGACTTCGGGGAGCTGTTTTTT. Translation: CASSRDDFGELFF.

The chain is built from TRBV28 and TRBJ2-2; 7 positions agree with TRBD1. The trim removed 7 bases at V and 4 bases at J, leaving 3 bases unmatched. Germline V gene data show CDR1 as MDHEN and CDR2 as SYDVKM. The CDR3 length is 13 residues. The CDR3 reads CASTRQGTGELFF. The CDR3 DNA follows: TGTGCCAGCACCCGACAGGGCACCGGGGAGCTGTTTTTT.

The rearrangement joins TRBV11-2 to TRBJ2-7; D remains unclear. This CDR3 is 12 amino acids long. Germline V lookup: CDR1 SGHAT, CDR2 FQNNGV. Trimming shortened V by 5 bases and J by 5 bases, and 10 bases separated the two germline ends. The CDR3 DNA reads TGTGCCAGCAGCCCCTTTAGAGACGAGCAGTACTTC. Encoded protein: CASSPFRDEQYF.

Of note for this clonotype: One end of the junction is discordant with germline, which a read error may explain. V and J are TRBV19 and TRBJ2-7; D gene unclear. The CDR3 extends over 14 amino acids. The germline V gene encodes CDR1 LNHDA and CDR2 SQIVND (reference sequence). This chain's CDR3 is CASSIMDLSYEQCF. In DNA form, the CDR3 reads TGTGCCAGTAGTATTATGGACCTCTCCTACGAGCAGTGCTTC.

This rearrangement joins TRBV7-9 to TRBJ1-3; D uncertain. Trimming cost V 4 bases and J 0 bases, with 10 bases left between them. This CDR3 is built from 15 residues. Germline lookup yields CDR1 SEHNR and CDR2 FQNEAQ (reference sequence). DNA of the CDR3: TGTGCCAGCAGCTCGACCGGGAACTCTGGAAACACCATATATTTT. Protein product: CASSSTGNSGNTIYF.

The rearrangement joins TRBV29-1 to TRBJ2-3; 13 nucleotides match TRBD2. Germline assignment: CDR1 SQVTM and CDR2 ANQGSEA. This CDR3 spans 17 amino acids. With 2 bases clipped from V and 5 bases from J, the junction kept 10 bases outside the gene matches. CDR3 bases: TGCAGCGTTGAAAACTGGGGACTAGCGGGGTCCGGAGATACGCAGTATTTT. This codes for CSVENWGLAGSGDTQYF.

This clonotype appeared a few times. This sequence joins TRBV6-1 and TRBJ2-1; D not resolved. Germline V gene data show CDR1 as MNHNS and CDR2 as SASEGT. Trimming removed 6 bases from V and 8 bases from J, with 11 bases in between. This CDR3 has 12 amino acids. The CDR3 DNA is TGTGCCAGCAGCCATTACCAGGATGAGCAGTTCTTC. Its protein is CASSHYQDEQFF.

The rearrangement joins TRBV4-2 to TRBJ2-3; D remains unclear. The CDR3 covers 15 residues. Germline-derived CDR1 and CDR2 are LGHNA and YNFKEQ. Deletions cut 1 base from V and 2 bases from J, with 10 bases between. In DNA, the CDR3 is TGTGCCAGCAGCCAAGTTCAATCTCTCACAGATACGCAGTATTTT. Translated: CASSQVQSLTDTQYF.

The chain carries TRBV18 and TRBJ2-1, with TRBD2 identical over 12 bases. Trimming at V came to 4 bases and at J to 8 bases, leaving 9 bases not matched to a gene. CDR3 length equals 16 residues. Per germline, CDR1 KGHSH and CDR2 LQKENI. CDR3 nucleotides: TGTGCCAGCTCACGTGGACTAGCGGGGAGTTACCATGAGCAGTTCTTC. Its protein is CASSRGLAGSYHEQFF.

J is TRBJ2-7 and V is TRBV4-1; tentatively, D is TRBD1 (6 bases). From germline, CDR1 is MGHRA and CDR2 YSYEKL. V was pared by 1 base and J by 6 bases, with 16 bases between. The CDR3 spans 15 residues. The CDR3 DNA sequence: TGCGCCAGCAGCCAAGTACTTGACAGGTTCGGCGAGCAGTACTTC. Amino acid sequence: CASSQVLDRFGEQYF.

The chain carries TRBV20-1 and TRBJ2-1, with 7 bases lining up with TRBD2. The V gene end was trimmed by 1 base and the J gene end by 7 bases; junction bases not matched to a gene: 7. The germline CDR1 and CDR2 sequences are DFQATT and SNEGSKA (reference sequence). The CDR3 contains 14 residues. The CDR3 DNA reads as TGCAGTGCTAGAGCGGGAGGTGGTTTGAATGAGCAGTTCTTC. Protein product: CSARAGGGLNEQFF.

V and J are TRBV27 and TRBJ1-5; D remains unclear. V was pared by 1 base and J by 7 bases, with 17 bases between. Germline V CDR1 and CDR2: MNHEY, SMNVEV (reference sequence). The CDR3 totals 16 residues. The CDR3 sequence: CASSLLWERPPQPQHF. The CDR3 region has the DNA TGTGCCAGCAGTTTATTATGGGAGAGACCCCCCCAGCCCCAGCATTTT.

This clonotype was counted a few times. The chain links TRBV7-2 to TRBJ2-7; D gene ambiguous. The CDR3 consists of 13 residues. Trimming cost V 5 bases and J 0 bases, with 8 bases left between them. CDR1 SGHTA and CDR2 FQGNSA come from the germline V gene. The CDR3 DNA is TGTGCCAGCAGCCCTGACAACTCCTACGAGCAGTACTTC. Encoded protein: CASSPDNSYEQYF.